These T cell receptor beta chains were read from a single sample in a study of vaccination and CD4 T cells after COVID-19. No antigen is known for these receptors. Via MiXCR, TCRdb re-called the PCR reads, giving one row per CDR3 protein. The sample has 15,000 or so distinct CDR3 sequences; 40% to 60% are singletons. The sequencing used cultured CD4+ T cells from blood, collected after SARS-CoV-2 vaccination. All receptors derive from a human donor with COVID-19. CDR3s include the opening cysteine and the closing phenylalanine or tryptophan. Fields, in order: D gene, clone size, J gene, V gene, CDR3 protein, CDR3 DNA. The D gene is left open where the match is weak. The size field is filled for only some rows; it gives once, few, many or a size class.

d_call: -; clone_size: -; j_call: TRBJ1-2; v_call: TRBV2; cdr3_aa: CASSDVGSYNYGYTF; cdr3_nt: TGTGCCAGCAGTGACGTGGGCAGCTATAACTATGGCTACACCTTC
d_call: -; clone_size: -; j_call: TRBJ2-5; v_call: TRBV12-3/TRBV12-4; cdr3_aa: CASSLFQETQYF; cdr3_nt: TGTGCCAGCAGTTTGTTCCAAGAGACCCAGTACTTC
d_call: -; clone_size: -; j_call: TRBJ2-3; v_call: TRBV18; cdr3_aa: CASSTRREDTDTQYF; cdr3_nt: TGTGCCAGCTCAACCAGGAGGGAAGACACAGATACGCAGTATTTT
d_call: -; clone_size: -; j_call: TRBJ2-5; v_call: TRBV7-7; cdr3_aa: CASSSGGVETQYF; cdr3_nt: TGTGCTAGCAGCTCGGGTGGCGTAGAGACCCAGTACTTC
d_call: -; clone_size: -; j_call: TRBJ1-5; v_call: TRBV21-1; cdr3_aa: CASSTSRGTRGYSNQPQHF; cdr3_nt: TGTGCCAGCAGCACAAGTCGGGGAACGCGGGGGTATAGCAATCAGCCCCAGCATTTT
d_call: -; clone_size: -; j_call: TRBJ2-7; v_call: TRBV19; cdr3_aa: CASSIEGQIYEQYF; cdr3_nt: TGTGCCAGTAGTATAGAGGGACAAATCTACGAGCAGTACTTC
d_call: TRBD1; clone_size: -; j_call: TRBJ1-2; v_call: TRBV2; cdr3_aa: CASRDRSYYGYTF; cdr3_nt: TGTGCCAGCAGGGACAGGAGTTACTATGGCTACACCTTC
d_call: TRBD1; clone_size: -; j_call: TRBJ1-1; v_call: TRBV6-4; cdr3_aa: CASSDEGASPGTEAFF; cdr3_nt: TGTGCCAGCAGTGACGAGGGGGCCAGTCCCGGCACTGAAGCTTTCTTT
d_call: -; clone_size: -; j_call: TRBJ2-3; v_call: TRBV19; cdr3_aa: CASSIARRGREDTQYF; cdr3_nt: TGTGCCAGTAGTATAGCCAGGCGGGGGCGTGAAGATACGCAGTATTTT
d_call: TRBD1; clone_size: few; j_call: TRBJ1-2; v_call: TRBV7-9; cdr3_aa: CASSSRQGFGYTF; cdr3_nt: TGTGCCAGCAGCTCTAGACAGGGTTTCGGCTACACCTTC
d_call: TRBD1; clone_size: -; j_call: TRBJ2-5; v_call: TRBV7-2; cdr3_aa: CASSFQTGDETQYF; cdr3_nt: TGTGCCAGCAGCTTCCAGACAGGGGATGAGACCCAGTACTTC
d_call: -; clone_size: -; j_call: TRBJ2-2; v_call: TRBV19; cdr3_aa: CASSGRGGLNTGELFF; cdr3_nt: TGTGCCAGTAGTGGAAGGGGCGGACTGAACACCGGGGAGCTGTTTTTT
d_call: TRBD1; clone_size: few; j_call: TRBJ1-2; v_call: TRBV20-1; cdr3_aa: CSALQGVYGYTF; cdr3_nt: TGCAGTGCTCTCCAGGGGGTCTATGGCTACACCTTC
d_call: -; clone_size: few; j_call: TRBJ1-2; v_call: TRBV2; cdr3_aa: CASRDDRNGYTF; cdr3_nt: TGTGCCAGCAGAGATGACAGGAATGGCTACACCTTC
d_call: -; clone_size: -; j_call: TRBJ1-3; v_call: TRBV20-1; cdr3_aa: CSAALLGAGNTIYF; cdr3_nt: TGCAGTGCCGCCCTCCTGGGGGCTGGAAACACCATATATTTT
d_call: -; clone_size: -; j_call: TRBJ2-3; v_call: TRBV29-1; cdr3_aa: CSCPWGGPTDTQYF; cdr3_nt: TGCAGCTGCCCTTGGGGGGGCCCGACAGATACGCAGTATTTT
d_call: -; clone_size: few; j_call: TRBJ1-6; v_call: TRBV27; cdr3_aa: CASSLSRSPLHF; cdr3_nt: TGTGCCAGCAGTTTATCTCGTTCACCCCTCCACTTT
d_call: TRBD2; clone_size: -; j_call: TRBJ2-1; v_call: TRBV7-9; cdr3_aa: CASRTGLAGVYNEQFF; cdr3_nt: TGTGCCAGCAGAACCGGACTAGCGGGGGTCTACAATGAGCAGTTCTTC
d_call: -; clone_size: -; j_call: TRBJ1-1; v_call: TRBV28; cdr3_aa: CASSWDFASGSTEAFF; cdr3_nt: TGTGCCAGCAGCTGGGATTTTGCCAGTGGAAGCACTGAAGCTTTCTTT
d_call: TRBD2; clone_size: once; j_call: TRBJ2-3; v_call: TRBV6-1; cdr3_aa: CAIPPKAGGTTDTQYF; cdr3_nt: TGTGCCATTCCCCCCAAAGCGGGGGGAACCACAGATACGCAGTATTTT
d_call: -; clone_size: few; j_call: TRBJ1-6; v_call: TRBV6-2/TRBV6-3; cdr3_aa: CATRTDTISPLHF; cdr3_nt: TGTGCCACCCGGACAGACACTATCTCACCCCTCCACTTT
d_call: -; clone_size: few; j_call: TRBJ2-1; v_call: TRBV7-2; cdr3_aa: CASSLTDLSYNEQFF; cdr3_nt: TGTGCCAGCAGCTTGACAGACCTCTCCTACAATGAGCAGTTCTTC
d_call: TRBD2; clone_size: few; j_call: TRBJ2-7; v_call: TRBV6-1; cdr3_aa: CASRVPGGSYEQYF; cdr3_nt: TGTGCCAGCAGGGTTCCGGGGGGTTCCTACGAGCAGTACTTC